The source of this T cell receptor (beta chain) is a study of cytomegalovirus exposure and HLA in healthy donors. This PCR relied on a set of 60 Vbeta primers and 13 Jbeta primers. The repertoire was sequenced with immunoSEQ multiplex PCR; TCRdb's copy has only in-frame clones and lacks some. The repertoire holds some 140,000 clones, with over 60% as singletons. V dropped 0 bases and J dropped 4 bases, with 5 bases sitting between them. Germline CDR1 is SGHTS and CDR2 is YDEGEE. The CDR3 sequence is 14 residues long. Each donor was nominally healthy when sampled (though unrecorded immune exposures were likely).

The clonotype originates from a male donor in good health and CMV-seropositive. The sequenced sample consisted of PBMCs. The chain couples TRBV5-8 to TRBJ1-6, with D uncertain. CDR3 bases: TGTGCCAGCAGCTTGGACAGATATAATTCACCCCTCCACTTT. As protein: CASSLDRYNSPLHF.